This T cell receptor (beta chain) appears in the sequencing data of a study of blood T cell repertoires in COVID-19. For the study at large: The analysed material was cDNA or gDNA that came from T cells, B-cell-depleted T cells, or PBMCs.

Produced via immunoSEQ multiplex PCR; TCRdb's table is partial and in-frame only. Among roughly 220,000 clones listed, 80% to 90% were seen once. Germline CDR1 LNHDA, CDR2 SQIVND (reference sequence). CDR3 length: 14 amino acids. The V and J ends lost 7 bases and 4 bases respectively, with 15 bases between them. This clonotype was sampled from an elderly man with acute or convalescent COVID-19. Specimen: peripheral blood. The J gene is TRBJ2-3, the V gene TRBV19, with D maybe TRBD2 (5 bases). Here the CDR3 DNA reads TGTGCCAGTAAGCGGCTAGATGCATCAGATACGCAGTATTTT. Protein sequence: CASKRLDASDTQYF.